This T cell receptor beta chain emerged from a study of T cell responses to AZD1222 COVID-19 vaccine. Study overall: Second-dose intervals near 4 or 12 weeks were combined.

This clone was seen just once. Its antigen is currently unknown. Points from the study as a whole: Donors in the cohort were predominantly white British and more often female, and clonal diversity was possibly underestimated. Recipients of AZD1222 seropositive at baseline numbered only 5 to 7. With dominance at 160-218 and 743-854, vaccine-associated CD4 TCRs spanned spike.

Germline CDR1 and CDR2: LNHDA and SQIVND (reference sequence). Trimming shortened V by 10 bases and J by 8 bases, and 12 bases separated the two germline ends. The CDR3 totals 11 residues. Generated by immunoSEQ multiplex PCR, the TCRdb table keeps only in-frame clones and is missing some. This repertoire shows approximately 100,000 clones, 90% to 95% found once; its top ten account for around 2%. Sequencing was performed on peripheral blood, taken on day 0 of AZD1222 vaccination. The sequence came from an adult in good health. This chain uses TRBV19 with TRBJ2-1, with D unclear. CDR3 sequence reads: CATLGLDEQFF. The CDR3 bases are TGTGCCACCCTAGGGTTGGATGAGCAGTTCTTC.